This entry describes one TCR beta chain. As yet, its antigen is unknown. The data were obtained in a study of beta chain features in type 1 diabetes. Overall study: Patients looked much like healthy donors when it came to age, gender and cell yields.

Sequenced material consisted of expressed TCRB transcripts (all of the isolated RNA was reverse transcribed). Clones were read by immunoSEQ multiplex PCR, and TCRdb kept only the in-frame ones, dropping some. Of some 150,000 clones listed, around 7% are singletons. Overall study findings and caveats: TCRB CDR3s were moderately but significantly shorter in Type 1 diabetes patients in all four CD4+ subsets. The naive, central memory and Treg TCRB repertoires of patients appeared to be more similar to one another than those of healthy donors.

Trimming took 4 bases from V and 5 from J; bases not matched to a gene: 3. Germline V CDR1 and CDR2: SGHNT, YYREEE (reference sequence). This CDR3 spans 12 amino acids. The TCR was taken from a woman in her 30s in good health. What was sequenced was central memory CD4+ T cells from blood. V gene TRBV5-4 combines with J gene TRBJ2-7; 7 bases line up with TRBD1. The CDR3 coding sequence is TGTGCCAGCAGCATTACAGGGGACGAGCAGTACTTC. Encoded protein: CASSITGDEQYF.